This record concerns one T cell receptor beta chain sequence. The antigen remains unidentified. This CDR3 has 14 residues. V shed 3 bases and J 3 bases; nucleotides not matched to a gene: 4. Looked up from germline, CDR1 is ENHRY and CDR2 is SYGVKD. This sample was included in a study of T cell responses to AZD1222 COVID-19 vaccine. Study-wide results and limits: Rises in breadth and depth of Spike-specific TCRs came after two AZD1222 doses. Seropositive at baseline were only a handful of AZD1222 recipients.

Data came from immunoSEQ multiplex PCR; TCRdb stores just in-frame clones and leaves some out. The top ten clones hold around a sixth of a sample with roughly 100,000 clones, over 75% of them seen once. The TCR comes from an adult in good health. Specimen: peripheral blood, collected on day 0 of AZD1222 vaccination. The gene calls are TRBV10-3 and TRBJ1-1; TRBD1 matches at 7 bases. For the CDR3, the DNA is TGTGCCATCAGTGAAGAGGGGGCCTACACTGAAGCTTTCTTT. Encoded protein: CAISEEGAYTEAFF.